Reported below is one TCR beta chain. The antigen remains undetermined. TCRdb ran MiXCR on the 5' RACE reads and lists one entry per CDR3 protein. The profile shows approximately 440,000 distinct CDR3 sequences, around 20% of them singletons. This sample was taken from a study of T-cell memory formation after mild COVID-19. Study at large: Largely, the TCR clusters proved donor specific. Study results and caveats: The pre-infection memory compartment contained some responding clones, suggesting cross-reactive memory joined. In second-wave clones peaking day 37, SARS-CoV-2 specificity remained unconfirmed. Mainly in CM and EM were contracting CD4+ clones; CD8+ were in EMRA.

The ends lost 5 bases at V and 3 bases at J; junction bases unmatched: 11. The CDR3 is 16 residues long. Germline loops: CDR1 SGHTA, CDR2 FQGNSA. The clonotype originates from an adult woman who had mild COVID-19 (a few samples of this study predate the infection). Cell type and time point are not known. V and J are TRBV7-2 and TRBJ2-7; 9 bases align to TRBD1. Source material: PBMCs or a T cell subset sorted from them (not recorded which). CDR3 in DNA: TGTGCCAGCAGCCGACAGCCCGGACAGGGGATCTACGAGCAGTACTTC. It yields the protein CASSRQPGQGIYEQYF.